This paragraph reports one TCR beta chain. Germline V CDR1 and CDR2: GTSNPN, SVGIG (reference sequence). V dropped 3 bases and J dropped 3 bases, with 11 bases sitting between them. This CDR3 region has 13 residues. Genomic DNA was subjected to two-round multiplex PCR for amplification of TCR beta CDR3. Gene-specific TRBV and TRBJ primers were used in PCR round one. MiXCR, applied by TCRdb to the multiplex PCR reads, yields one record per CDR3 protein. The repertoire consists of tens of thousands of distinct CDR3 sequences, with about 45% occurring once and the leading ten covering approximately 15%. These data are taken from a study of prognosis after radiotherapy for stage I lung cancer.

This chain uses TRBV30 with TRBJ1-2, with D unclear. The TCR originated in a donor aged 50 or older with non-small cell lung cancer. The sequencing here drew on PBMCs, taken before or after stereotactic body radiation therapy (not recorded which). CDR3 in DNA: TGTGCCTGGAGCCTCTCTCAGGACTATGGCTACACCTTC. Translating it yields CAWSLSQDYGYTF.